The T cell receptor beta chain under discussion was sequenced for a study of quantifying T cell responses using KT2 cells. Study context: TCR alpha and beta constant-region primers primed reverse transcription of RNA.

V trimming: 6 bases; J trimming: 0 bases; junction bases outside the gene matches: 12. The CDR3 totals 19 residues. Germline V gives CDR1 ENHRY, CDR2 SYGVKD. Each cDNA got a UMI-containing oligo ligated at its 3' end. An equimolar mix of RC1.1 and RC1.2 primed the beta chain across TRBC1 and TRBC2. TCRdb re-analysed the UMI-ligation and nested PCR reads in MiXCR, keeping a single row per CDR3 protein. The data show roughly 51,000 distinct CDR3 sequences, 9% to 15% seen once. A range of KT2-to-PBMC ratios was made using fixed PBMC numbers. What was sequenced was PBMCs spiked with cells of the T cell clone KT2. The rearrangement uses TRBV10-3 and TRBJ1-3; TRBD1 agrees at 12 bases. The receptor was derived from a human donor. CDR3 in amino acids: CAISSGTGGPPNSGNTIYF. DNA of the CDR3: TGTGCCATCAGCTCCGGGACAGGGGGCCCCCCGAACTCTGGAAACACCATATATTTT.